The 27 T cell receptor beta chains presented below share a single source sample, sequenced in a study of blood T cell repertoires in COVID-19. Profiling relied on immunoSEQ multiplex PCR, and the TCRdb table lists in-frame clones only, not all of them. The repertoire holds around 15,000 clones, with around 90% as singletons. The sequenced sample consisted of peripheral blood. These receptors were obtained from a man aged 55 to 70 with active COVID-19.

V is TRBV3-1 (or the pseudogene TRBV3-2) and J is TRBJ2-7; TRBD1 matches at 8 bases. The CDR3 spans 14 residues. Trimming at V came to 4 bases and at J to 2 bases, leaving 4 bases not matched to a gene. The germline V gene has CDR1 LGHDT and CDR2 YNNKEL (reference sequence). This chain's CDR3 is CASSRRGQAYEQYF. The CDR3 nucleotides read TGTGCCAGCAGCCGTCGGGGACAGGCCTACGAGCAGTACTTC.

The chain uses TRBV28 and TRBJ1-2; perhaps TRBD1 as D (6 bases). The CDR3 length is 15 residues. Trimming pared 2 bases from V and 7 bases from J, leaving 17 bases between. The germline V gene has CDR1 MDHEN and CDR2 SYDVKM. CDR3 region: CASSLGQGGRSGYTF. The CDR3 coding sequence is TGTGCCAGCAGTTTAGGTCAAGGGGGAAGAAGTGGCTACACCTTC.

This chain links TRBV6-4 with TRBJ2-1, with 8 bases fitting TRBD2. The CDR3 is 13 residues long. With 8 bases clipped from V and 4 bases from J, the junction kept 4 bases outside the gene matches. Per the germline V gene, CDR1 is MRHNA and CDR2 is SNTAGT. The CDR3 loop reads CASGGGKYNEQFF. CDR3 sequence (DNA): TGTGCCAGCGGCGGGGGGAAATACAATGAGCAGTTCTTC.

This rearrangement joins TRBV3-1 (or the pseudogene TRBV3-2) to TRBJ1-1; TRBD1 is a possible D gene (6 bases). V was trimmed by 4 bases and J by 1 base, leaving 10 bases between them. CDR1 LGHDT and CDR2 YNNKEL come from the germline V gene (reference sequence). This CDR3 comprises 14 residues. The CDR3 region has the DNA TGTGCCAGCAGCCTAGGACAGACGAACACTGAAGCTTTCTTT. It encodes CASSLGQTNTEAFF.

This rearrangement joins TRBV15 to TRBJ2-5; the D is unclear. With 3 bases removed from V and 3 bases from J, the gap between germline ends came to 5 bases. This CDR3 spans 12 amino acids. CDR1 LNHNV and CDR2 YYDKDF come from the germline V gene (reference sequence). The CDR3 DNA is TGTGCCACCAGCAGCCCTGAAGAGACCCAGTACTTC. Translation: CATSSPEETQYF.

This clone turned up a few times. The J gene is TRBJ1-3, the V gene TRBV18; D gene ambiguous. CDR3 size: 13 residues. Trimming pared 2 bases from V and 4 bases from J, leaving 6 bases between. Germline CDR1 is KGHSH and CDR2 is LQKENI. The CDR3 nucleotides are TGTGCCAGCTCACCAGGGCAAGGAAACACCATATATTTT. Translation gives CASSPGQGNTIYF.

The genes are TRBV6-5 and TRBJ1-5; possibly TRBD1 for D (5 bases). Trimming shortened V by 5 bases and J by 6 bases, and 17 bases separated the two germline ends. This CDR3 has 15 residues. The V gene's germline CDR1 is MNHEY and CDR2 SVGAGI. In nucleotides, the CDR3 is TGTGCCAGCAGTCAAACCCTAGGGGTCGTTCAGCCCCAGCATTTT. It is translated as CASSQTLGVVQPQHF.

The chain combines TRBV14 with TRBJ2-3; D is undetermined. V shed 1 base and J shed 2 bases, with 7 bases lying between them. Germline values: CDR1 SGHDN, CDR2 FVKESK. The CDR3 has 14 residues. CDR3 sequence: CASSQGRHTDTQYF. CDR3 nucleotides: TGTGCCAGCAGCCAAGGCAGACACACAGATACGCAGTATTTT.

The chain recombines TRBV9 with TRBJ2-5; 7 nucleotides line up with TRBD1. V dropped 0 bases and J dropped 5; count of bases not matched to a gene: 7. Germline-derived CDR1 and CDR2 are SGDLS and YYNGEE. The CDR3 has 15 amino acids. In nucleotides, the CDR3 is TGTGCCAGCAGCGTAGTAACAGGGGTAGTGGAGACCCAGTACTTC. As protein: CASSVVTGVVETQYF.

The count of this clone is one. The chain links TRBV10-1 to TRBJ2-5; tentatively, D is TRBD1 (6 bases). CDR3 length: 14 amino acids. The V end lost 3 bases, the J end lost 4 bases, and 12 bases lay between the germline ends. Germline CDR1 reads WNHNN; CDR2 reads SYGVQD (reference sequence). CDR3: CASSESRGSETQYF. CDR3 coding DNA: TGCGCCAGCAGTGAATCTAGGGGGTCAGAGACCCAGTACTTC.

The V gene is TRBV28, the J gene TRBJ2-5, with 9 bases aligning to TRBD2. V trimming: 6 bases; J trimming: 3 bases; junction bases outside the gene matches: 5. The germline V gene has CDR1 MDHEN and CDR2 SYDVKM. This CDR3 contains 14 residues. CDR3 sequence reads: CASSLRGGEETQYF. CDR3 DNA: TGTGCCAGCAGCCTCCGCGGGGGGGAAGAGACCCAGTACTTC. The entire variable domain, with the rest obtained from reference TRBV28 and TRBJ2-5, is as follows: DVKVTQSSRYLVKRTGEKVFLECVQDMDHENMFWYRQDPGLGLRLIYFSYDVKMKEKGDIPEGYSVSREKKERFSLILESASTNQTSMYLCASSLRGGEETQYFGPGTRLLVL.

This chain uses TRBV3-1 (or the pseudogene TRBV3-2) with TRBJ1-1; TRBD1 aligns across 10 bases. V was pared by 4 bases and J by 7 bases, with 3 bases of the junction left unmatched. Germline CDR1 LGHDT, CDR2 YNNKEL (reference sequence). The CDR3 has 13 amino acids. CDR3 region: CASSPRTGGEAFF. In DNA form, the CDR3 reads TGTGCCAGCAGCCCACGGACAGGGGGTGAAGCTTTCTTT.

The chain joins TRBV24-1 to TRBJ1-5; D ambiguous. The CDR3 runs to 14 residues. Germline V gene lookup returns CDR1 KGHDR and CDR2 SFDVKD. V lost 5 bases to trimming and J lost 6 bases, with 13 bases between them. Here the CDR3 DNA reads TGTGCCACCAGTGCGGGAGGTGGGGTTCAGCCCCAGCATTTT. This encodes CATSAGGGVQPQHF.

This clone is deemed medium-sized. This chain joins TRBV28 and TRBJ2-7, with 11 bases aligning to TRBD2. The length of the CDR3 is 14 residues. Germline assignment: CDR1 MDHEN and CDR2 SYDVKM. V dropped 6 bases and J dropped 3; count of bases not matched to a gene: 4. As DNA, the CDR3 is TGTGCCAGCAGGACTAGCGGGGACTACTACGAGCAGTACGTC. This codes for CASRTSGDYYEQYV.

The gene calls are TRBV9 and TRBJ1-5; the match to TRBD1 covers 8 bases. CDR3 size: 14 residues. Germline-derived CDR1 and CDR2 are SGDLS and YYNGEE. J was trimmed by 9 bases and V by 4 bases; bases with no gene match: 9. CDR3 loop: CASSPGQGPRPQHF. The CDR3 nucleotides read TGTGCCAGCAGCCCAGGACAGGGCCCGAGGCCCCAGCATTTT. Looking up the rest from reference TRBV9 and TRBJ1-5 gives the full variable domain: DSGVTQTPKHLITATGQRVTLRCSPRSGDLSVYWYQQSLDQGLQFLIQYYNGEERAKGNILERFSAQQFPDLHSELNLSSLELGDSALYFCASSPGQGPRPQHFGDGTRLSIL.

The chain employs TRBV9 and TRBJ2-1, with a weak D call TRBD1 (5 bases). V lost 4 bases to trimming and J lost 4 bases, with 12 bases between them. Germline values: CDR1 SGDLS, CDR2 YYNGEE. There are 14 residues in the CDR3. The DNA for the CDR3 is TGTGCCAGCAGCCCCTTCCCAGGGTACAATGAGCAGTTCTTC. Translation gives CASSPFPGYNEQFF.

This CDR3 reads CASSPLTSTYGYTF. The CDR3 coding sequence is TGTGCCAGCAGTCCCCTGACAAGTACATATGGCTACACCTTC. This sequence joins TRBV27 and TRBJ1-2; no reliable D call. V lost 5 bases and J lost 5, with 15 bases in between. The CDR3 length is 14 residues. Germline lookup yields CDR1 MNHEY and CDR2 SMNVEV (reference sequence).

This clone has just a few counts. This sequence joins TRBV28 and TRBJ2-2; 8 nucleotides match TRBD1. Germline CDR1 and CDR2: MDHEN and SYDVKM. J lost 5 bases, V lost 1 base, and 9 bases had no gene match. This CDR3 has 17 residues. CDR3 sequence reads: CASSLFTGGYRTGELFF. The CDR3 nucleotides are TGTGCCAGCAGTTTATTTACAGGGGGGTATCGGACCGGGGAGCTGTTTTTT.

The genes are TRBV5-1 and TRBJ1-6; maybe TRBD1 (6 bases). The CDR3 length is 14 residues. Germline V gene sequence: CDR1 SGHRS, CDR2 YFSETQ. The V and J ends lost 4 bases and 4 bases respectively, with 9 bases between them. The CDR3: CASSPGQYNSPLHF. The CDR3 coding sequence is TGCGCCAGCAGCCCGGGACAATATAATTCACCCCTCCACTTT. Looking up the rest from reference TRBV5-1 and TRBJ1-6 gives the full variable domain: KAGVTQTPRYLIKTRGQQVTLSCSPISGHRSVSWYQQTPGQGLQFLFEYFSETQRNKGNFPGRFSGRQFSNSRSEMNVSTLELGDSALYLCASSPGQYNSPLHFGNGTRLTVT.

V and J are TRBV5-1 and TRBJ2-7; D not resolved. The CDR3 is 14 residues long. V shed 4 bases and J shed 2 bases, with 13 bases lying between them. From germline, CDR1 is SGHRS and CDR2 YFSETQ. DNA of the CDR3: TGCGCCAGCAGCGTGACGGAGAACGCCTACGAGCAGTACTTC. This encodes CASSVTENAYEQYF. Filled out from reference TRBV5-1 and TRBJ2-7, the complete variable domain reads KAGVTQTPRYLIKTRGQQVTLSCSPISGHRSVSWYQQTPGQGLQFLFEYFSETQRNKGNFPGRFSGRQFSNSRSEMNVSTLELGDSALYLCASSVTENAYEQYFGPGTRLTVT.

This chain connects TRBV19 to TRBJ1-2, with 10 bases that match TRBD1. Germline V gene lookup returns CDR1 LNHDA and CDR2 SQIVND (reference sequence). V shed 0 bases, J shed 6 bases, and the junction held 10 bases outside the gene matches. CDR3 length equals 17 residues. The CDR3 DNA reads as TGTGCCAGTAGTATAGATCTCACGACCGGGACAGGGGATGGCTACACCTTC. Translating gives CASSIDLTTGTGDGYTF.

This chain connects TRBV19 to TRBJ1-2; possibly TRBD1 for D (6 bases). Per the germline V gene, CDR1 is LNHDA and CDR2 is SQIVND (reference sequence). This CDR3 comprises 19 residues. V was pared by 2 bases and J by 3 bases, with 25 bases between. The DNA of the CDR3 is TGTGCCAGTAGTATAACGAATTGGGGGCCAGGGAGATCCCACTATGGCTACACCTTC. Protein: CASSITNWGPGRSHYGYTF.

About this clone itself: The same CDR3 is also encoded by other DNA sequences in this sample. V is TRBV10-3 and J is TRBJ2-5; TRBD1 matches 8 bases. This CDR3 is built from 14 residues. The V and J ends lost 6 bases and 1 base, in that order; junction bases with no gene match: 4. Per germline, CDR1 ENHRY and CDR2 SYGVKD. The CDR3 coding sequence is TGTGCCATCAGCCCAGGACAGGGCCAAGAGACCCAGTACTTC. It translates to CAISPGQGQETQYF.

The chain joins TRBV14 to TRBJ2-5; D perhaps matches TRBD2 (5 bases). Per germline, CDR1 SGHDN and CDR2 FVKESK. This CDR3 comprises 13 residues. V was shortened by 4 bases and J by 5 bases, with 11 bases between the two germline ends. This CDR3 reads CASSLGVVETQYF. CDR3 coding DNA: TGTGCCAGCAGCCTCGGGGTCGTTGAGACCCAGTACTTC.

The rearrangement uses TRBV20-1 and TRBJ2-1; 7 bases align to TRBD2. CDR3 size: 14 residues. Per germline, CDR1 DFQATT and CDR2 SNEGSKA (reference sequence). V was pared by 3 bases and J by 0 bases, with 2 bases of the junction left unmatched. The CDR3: CSASREGSYNEQFF. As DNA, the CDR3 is TGCAGTGCTAGTAGGGAGGGCTCCTACAATGAGCAGTTCTTC.

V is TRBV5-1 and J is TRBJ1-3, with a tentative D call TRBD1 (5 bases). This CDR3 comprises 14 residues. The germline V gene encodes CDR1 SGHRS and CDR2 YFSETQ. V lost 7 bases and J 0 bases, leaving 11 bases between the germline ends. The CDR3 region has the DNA TGCGCCAGCGGGGCAGGTAGCTCTGGAAACACCATATATTTT. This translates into CASGAGSSGNTIYF.

CDR3 DNA: TGTGCCAGCAGCCTTCCTTTCCAGGGTAGCGAGCAGTACTTC. Encoded protein: CASSLPFQGSEQYF. This chain connects TRBV7-9 to TRBJ2-7, with a weak D call TRBD1 (5 bases). V gave up 5 bases and J gave up 6 bases, with 17 bases separating them. The CDR3 is 14 amino acids. The germline V gene has CDR1 SEHNR and CDR2 FQNEAQ (reference sequence).